Below are 16 T cell receptor beta chains sequenced from a single sample in a study of control samples from healthy donors and cancer patients. The repertoire was sequenced with immunoSEQ multiplex PCR; TCRdb's copy has only in-frame clones and lacks some. The sample lists about 75,000 clones, roughly 80% occurring once. Sequencing used blood. The receptor source for this set is a man between 50 and 59 years old in good health.

V usage is TRBV19 and J usage is TRBJ2-1; possible D gene TRBD1, 5 bases. Trimming pared 5 bases from V and 8 bases from J, leaving 13 bases between. The CDR3 loop spans 13 amino acids. CDR1 is LNHDA and CDR2 is SQIVND in the germline V gene (reference sequence). As DNA, the CDR3 is TGTGCCAGTAGTGCCCAGGGATCCGATGAGCAGTTCTTC. Translation: CASSAQGSDEQFF.

CDR3 in DNA: TGTGCCAGCTCACCTACCACGTTCCAGGGCCCAGATACGCAGTATTTT. Amino acids: CASSPTTFQGPDTQYF. This chain uses TRBV18 with TRBJ2-3; weak D call: TRBD1 (5 bases). V was pared by 3 bases and J by 4 bases, with 17 bases between. CDR1 is KGHSH, CDR2 LQKENI, per germline. The CDR3 runs to 16 residues.

CDR3 in amino acids: CAWSAPGQGNYGYTF. CDR3 DNA sequence: TGTGCCTGGAGTGCCCCGGGACAGGGAAACTATGGCTACACCTTC. The chain has TRBV30 and TRBJ1-2; 9 bases align to TRBD1. Germline CDR1 GTSNPN, CDR2 SVGIG (reference sequence). This CDR3 has 15 residues. V lost 1 base to trimming and J lost 2 bases; unmatched junction nucleotides: 5. Looking up the rest from reference TRBV30 and TRBJ1-2 gives the full variable domain: SQTIHQWPATLVQPVGSPLSLECTVEGTSNPNLYWYRQAAGRGLQLLFYSVGIGQISSEVPQNLSASRPQDRQFILSSKKLLLSDSGFYLCAWSAPGQGNYGYTFGSGTRLTVV.

The gene calls are TRBV7-3 and TRBJ2-7, with a possible D match to TRBD1 (5 bases). Germline V lookup: CDR1 SGHTA, CDR2 FQGTGA. V dropped 5 bases and J dropped 3 bases, with 11 bases sitting between them. CDR3 length equals 13 residues. CDR3 nucleotide sequence: TGTGCCAGCAGCCGAGATCAGGGCTACGAGCAGTACTTC. Its translation: CASSRDQGYEQYF.

The rearrangement links TRBV30 to TRBJ1-1; no clear D. V lost 1 base to trimming and J lost 0 bases, with 12 bases between them. Germline V gene sequence: CDR1 GTSNPN, CDR2 SVGIG (reference sequence). The CDR3 is 15 amino acids. The CDR3 DNA follows: TGTGCCTGGAGTGGAGATTTGGGAATGAACACTGAAGCTTTCTTT. Amino acid sequence: CAWSGDLGMNTEAFF.

This clone was picked up one time. CDR3 sequence: CASSDARVTQYF. The CDR3 DNA follows: TGTGCCAGCAGTGACGCCCGGGTTACGCAGTATTTT. The V call is TRBV25-1, the J call TRBJ2-3; D is undetermined. Deletions cut 3 bases from V and 8 bases from J, with 9 bases between. The germline V gene encodes CDR1 MGHDK and CDR2 SYGVNS. The CDR3 is made up of 12 amino acids.

This chain links TRBV20-1 with TRBJ2-7; 7 bases align to TRBD2. The ends lost 3 bases at V and 7 bases at J; junction bases unmatched: 15. Germline V gene lookup returns CDR1 DFQATT and CDR2 SNEGSKA (reference sequence). This CDR3 is 15 amino acids long. The CDR3 sequence: CSASRSGRAGREQYF. The CDR3 coding sequence is TGCAGTGCTAGTAGATCTGGGAGGGCTGGTCGGGAGCAGTACTTC.

This clone has just a few counts. The V gene is TRBV7-2, the J gene TRBJ1-1; D gene uncertain. Germline lookup yields CDR1 SGHTA and CDR2 FQGNSA. The CDR3 length is 12 residues. The V end lost 5 bases, the J end lost 8 bases, and 12 bases lay between the germline ends. As DNA, the CDR3 is TGTGCCAGCAGCCTCAGGACCGGCGAAGCTTTCTTT. This sequence encodes CASSLRTGEAFF.

This chain joins TRBV5-4 and TRBJ2-7; D not certain. V was trimmed by 0 bases and J by 5 bases, leaving 12 bases between them. Germline V lookup: CDR1 SGHNT, CDR2 YYREEE (reference sequence). The CDR3 has 14 amino acids. This chain's CDR3 is CASSLGSVSNEQYF. In DNA form, the CDR3 reads TGTGCCAGCAGCTTGGGGTCAGTTAGCAACGAGCAGTACTTC.

This clone was counted between two and nine times. The chain uses TRBV7-2 and TRBJ2-7, with unresolved D. The CDR3 runs to 14 residues. Germline CDR1 reads SGHTA; CDR2 reads FQGNSA. Trimming removed 7 bases from V and 4 bases from J, with 17 bases in between. The DNA for the CDR3 is TGTGCCAGCACCCTTGCGAGTAGTAGATACGAGCAGTACTTC. Protein product: CASTLASSRYEQYF.

The genes are TRBV19 and TRBJ2-1, with TRBD2 matching over 7 bases. The CDR3 has 15 amino acids. Trimming cost V 0 bases and J 1 base; bases outside gene matches: 0. Germline CDR1 and CDR2: LNHDA and SQIVND (reference sequence). The chain's CDR3 is CASSIELASYNEQFF. The CDR3 DNA is TGTGCCAGTAGTATAGAACTAGCGTCCTACAATGAGCAGTTCTTC.

The chain recombines TRBV16 with TRBJ2-7, with TRBD1 matching over 8 bases. V shed 4 bases and J 3 bases; nucleotides not matched to a gene: 2. Germline loops: CDR1 KGHSY, CDR2 FQNENV. The CDR3 has 13 amino acids. The CDR3 nucleotides read TGTGCCAGCAGCCCCGGACAGGGCTACGAGCAGTACTTC. Its protein product is CASSPGQGYEQYF.

The V gene is TRBV11-2, the J gene TRBJ1-1, with D hard to call. Germline V gene lookup returns CDR1 SGHAT and CDR2 FQNNGV. This CDR3 spans 12 amino acids. Trimming cost V 1 base and J 6 bases, with 6 bases left between them. The CDR3 bases are TGTGCCAGCAGCTTAGTTCGGGCTGAAGCTTTCTTT. Residues: CASSLVRAEAFF.

The chain recombines TRBV10-3 with TRBJ2-7; no clear D gene. This CDR3 is built from 15 residues. V was clipped by 2 bases and J by 2 bases, with 13 bases between them. The V gene's germline CDR1 is ENHRY and CDR2 SYGVKD. The CDR3 here is CAISEGPSKPYEQYF. The DNA for the CDR3 is TGTGCCATCAGTGAGGGCCCCTCGAAACCCTACGAGCAGTACTTC.

The chain employs TRBV7-8 and TRBJ2-3; tentatively, D is TRBD1 (6 bases). Trimming pared 5 bases from V and 3 bases from J, leaving 9 bases between. This CDR3 has 13 amino acids. The V gene's germline CDR1 is SGHVS and CDR2 FQNEAQ. The CDR3 reads CASSPGATDTQYF. In nucleotides, the CDR3 is TGTGCCAGCAGCCCAGGGGCTACAGATACGCAGTATTTT.

The chain links TRBV2 to TRBJ2-1; D remains ambiguous. There are 14 residues in the CDR3. The V and J ends lost 1 base and 5 bases respectively, with 9 bases between them. From germline, CDR1 is SNHLY and CDR2 FYNNEI. The CDR3 sequence is CASSEDAGNNEQFF. For the CDR3, the DNA is TGTGCCAGCAGTGAAGATGCAGGCAACAATGAGCAGTTCTTC.